What follows are 14 T cell receptor beta chains derived from one specimen sequenced in a study of OX40 agonist ivuxolimab in advanced cancers. Clones were sequenced by immunoSEQ multiplex PCR, and TCRdb holds only the in-frame ones, with some missing. The sample includes some 35,000 clones, roughly 80% of them seen just once. Material: CD4+ or CD8+ T cells sorted from blood, obtained in a trial of the OX40 agonist ivuxolimab. The receptors were sampled from an adult with an advanced solid tumor such as melanoma, head and neck, liver or kidney cancer.

V is TRBV5-6 and J is TRBJ2-1; 7 bases map to TRBD1. The V gene end was trimmed by 4 bases and the J gene end by 6 bases; junction bases not matched to a gene: 10. The CDR3 runs 15 residues. Germline V gene lookup returns CDR1 SGHDT and CDR2 YYEEEE. The CDR3 nucleotides are TGTGCCAGCAGCCAACAGGGGACCCCACGCAATGAGCAGTTCTTC. As protein: CASSQQGTPRNEQFF.

The chain uses TRBV7-9 and TRBJ2-5, with a tentative D call TRBD2 (6 bases). The germline V gene encodes CDR1 SEHNR and CDR2 FQNEAQ (reference sequence). V gave up 5 bases and J gave up 5 bases, with 21 bases separating them. The CDR3 runs 16 residues. CDR3: CASSHDPGTPGETQYF. The CDR3 DNA reads TGTGCCAGCAGCCACGACCCCGGGACTCCCGGGGAGACCCAGTACTTC.

In this sample, this clone turned up once. The V call is TRBV5-6, the J call TRBJ2-1; the match to TRBD2 covers 15 bases. This CDR3 is 17 amino acids long. The V gene's germline CDR1 is SGHDT and CDR2 YYEEEE. V lost 4 bases and J lost 4; bases outside the gene matches: 6. CDR3 bases: TGTGCCAGCAGCCCGGGACTAGCGGGAGGTCTTTACAATGAGCAGTTCTTC. Translating it yields CASSPGLAGGLYNEQFF.

The CDR3 DNA sequence: TGTGCCAGCACCCCGGGACTAGCGCATCAGGGGGATACGCAGTATTTT. Its translation is CASTPGLAHQGDTQYF. V gene TRBV28 combines with J gene TRBJ2-3; 10 bases are a match to TRBD2. After removal of 7 bases from V and 6 bases from J, the junction contained 13 bases not matched to a gene. CDR1 and CDR2 (germline): MDHEN, SYDVKM. The CDR3 is made up of 16 amino acids.

CDR3 loop: CASSPHRAGGTEAFF. CDR3 bases: TGTGCCAGCAGCCCCCACCGGGCAGGGGGAACTGAAGCTTTCTTT. The chain joins TRBV7-9 to TRBJ1-1; TRBD1 aligns across 7 bases. The CDR3 totals 15 residues. Germline CDR1 and CDR2: SEHNR and FQNEAQ (reference sequence). The trim removed 5 bases at V and 5 bases at J, leaving 11 bases unmatched.

The gene calls are TRBV11-2 and TRBJ2-1, with TRBD2 matching over 10 bases. The CDR3 has 19 amino acids. Germline V CDR1 and CDR2: SGHAT, FQNNGV. V lost 2 bases, J lost 2 bases, and 12 bases stayed unmatched. The CDR3 loop reads CASSLIGTSARGTYNEQFF. As DNA, the CDR3 is TGTGCCAGCAGCTTAATTGGGACTAGCGCAAGAGGGACCTACAATGAGCAGTTCTTC.

This chain connects TRBV14 to TRBJ2-5; TRBD2 might be the D (5 bases). This CDR3 region has 14 residues. Germline V gene sequence: CDR1 SGHDN, CDR2 FVKESK. Trimming left V 1 base short and J 3 bases short, with 9 bases between. The CDR3 here is CASSQGGNKETQYF. CDR3 bases: TGTGCCAGCAGCCAAGGAGGGAATAAAGAGACCCAGTACTTC. Complete variable domain (other parts from reference TRBV14 and TRBJ2-5): EAGVTQFPSHSVIEKGQTVTLRCDPISGHDNLYWYRRVMGKEIKFLLHFVKESKQDESGMPNNRFLAERTGGTYSTLKVQPAELEDSGVYFCASSQGGNKETQYFGPGTRLLVL.

The chain couples TRBV6-1 to TRBJ2-7; no clear D. Germline V CDR1 and CDR2: MNHNS, SASEGT. The germline V and J ends were trimmed by 8 bases and 0 bases, with 14 bases remaining between them. CDR3 size: 14 residues. CDR3 nucleotide sequence: TGTGCCAGCCGACGAAGACTCCCCTCCTACGAGCAGTACTTC. Translation: CASRRRLPSYEQYF.

As for this clone: Other DNA sequences from this sample encode an identical CDR3 as well. The chain employs TRBV27 and TRBJ2-5, with D possibly TRBD1 on 5 matching bases. Looked up from germline, CDR1 is MNHEY and CDR2 is SMNVEV (reference sequence). The CDR3 is made up of 14 amino acids. Trimming took 3 bases from V and 2 from J, leaving 10 bases between them. CDR3 amino acids: CASSLVQAQETQYF. In DNA, the CDR3 is TGTGCCAGCAGTTTGGTACAGGCTCAAGAGACCCAGTACTTC.

As concerns this clone: One end of the junction does not line up with germline, which may come from a read error. The rearrangement joins TRBV12-5 to TRBJ2-7; D is uncertain. This CDR3 is 12 amino acids long. Germline assignment: CDR1 LGHNT and CDR2 FRNRAP. The CDR3 sequence: CASVLGSGEQYF. For the CDR3, the DNA is TGTGCTAGTGTTTTGGGAAGTGGCGAGCAGTACTTC.

The rearrangement links TRBV27 to TRBJ2-3, with no clear D. The V gene lost 5 bases and the J gene lost 3 bases, with 15 bases spanning the gap. The CDR3 is made up of 15 amino acids. Germline CDR1 is MNHEY and CDR2 is SMNVEV (reference sequence). The DNA of the CDR3 is TGTGCCAGCAGTCCCTCTAACCTCGGTACAGATACGCAGTATTTT. It yields the protein CASSPSNLGTDTQYF.

The chain couples TRBV4-1 to TRBJ2-3; TRBD2 matches 7 bases. Germline V gene lookup returns CDR1 MGHRA and CDR2 YSYEKL. The CDR3 is 16 amino acids. Losses at the gene ends were 1 base for V and 2 bases for J; bases not matched to a gene: 6. The CDR3 DNA follows: TGCGCCAGCAGCCAAGTTGGGGGAGGGAACACAGATACGCAGTATTTT. Amino acid sequence: CASSQVGGGNTDTQYF.

The CDR3 coding sequence is TGTGCCAGCAGTTTTAGGGACAGCTCGCGGCGGGGCACTGAAGCTTTCTTT. The encoded protein is CASSFRDSSRRGTEAFF. The rearrangement links TRBV27 to TRBJ1-1; 7 bases agree with TRBD1. From germline, CDR1 is MNHEY and CDR2 SMNVEV (reference sequence). With V trimmed by 3 bases and J by 4 bases, 14 bases remained unmatched. This CDR3 has 17 amino acids.

V is TRBV5-5 and J is TRBJ1-1; the D gene is possibly TRBD1 (5 bases). Per germline, CDR1 SGHKS and CDR2 YYEKEE (reference sequence). With 0 bases removed from V and 3 bases from J, the gap between germline ends came to 9 bases. The CDR3 is 14 residues long. In nucleotides, the CDR3 is TGTGCCAGCAGCTTGGATCCGGGGGACACTGAAGCTTTCTTT. This encodes CASSLDPGDTEAFF.